One and the same sample provided the 13 T cell receptor beta chains below, sequenced in a study of T cells in Graves' hyperthyroidism and ophthalmopathy. Amplification of TCR beta CDR3 regions used RNA as the template. The primer set for the first-round RT-PCR of the TCR CDR3 was HTBI. MiXCR, run by TCRdb on the multiplex PCR reads, gives a single entry per CDR3 protein. This repertoire shows about 360,000 distinct CDR3 sequences, over 10% found once; its top ten account for roughly 8.3%. Input material: blood. The receptors here all came from a young woman with Graves' hyperthyroidism.

With respect to this clonotype: Germline is not matched at one junction end, which may reflect a read error. The rearrangement joins TRBV7-9 to TRBJ2-6; D possibly uses TRBD1 or TRBD2 (5 bases each). The CDR3 totals 18 residues. The germline gives CDR1 SEHNR, CDR2 FQNEAQ (reference sequence). The CDR3 reads CASSGVGPSNSGANILTF. CDR3 in DNA: TGTGCCAGCTCAGGCGTGGGACCCTCCAACTCTGGGGCCAACATCCTGACTTTC.

This clonotype was detected only a few times. The chain couples TRBV19 to TRBJ1-2, with TRBD1 as a possible D gene (6 bases). Trimming cost V 1 base and J 3 bases, with 18 bases left between them. Germline CDR1 is LNHDA and CDR2 is SQIVND (reference sequence). The CDR3 covers 17 residues. Written as DNA, the CDR3 is TGTGCCAGTAGTATAGGAAGGACAGCGGACCACCACTATGGCTACACCTTC. Translating gives CASSIGRTADHHYGYTF.

This chain links TRBV19 with TRBJ2-1, with a possible D match to TRBD1 (6 bases). V lost 1 base to trimming and J lost 6 bases, with 13 bases between them. The CDR3 loop spans 15 amino acids. The germline CDR1 and CDR2 sequences are LNHDA and SQIVND (reference sequence). The CDR3, as DNA: TGTGCCAGTAGTATAGCAACCCGAGGGGGCAATGAGCAGTTCTTC. Translation: CASSIATRGGNEQFF. Using reference TRBV19 and TRBJ2-1 for the parts outside the CDR3, the full variable domain is DGGITQSPKYLFRKEGQNVTLSCEQNLNHDAMYWYRQDPGQGLRLIYYSQIVNDFQKGDIAEGYSVSREKKESFPLTVTSAQKNPTAFYLCASSIATRGGNEQFFGPGTRLTVL.

This chain uses TRBV5-5 with TRBJ1-4, with D tentatively TRBD1 (5 bases). V lost 1 base and J lost 7, with 14 bases in between. CDR3 length: 15 amino acids. Germline V gene sequence: CDR1 SGHKS, CDR2 YYEKEE (reference sequence). The CDR3 reads CASSLPGAQLEKLFF. CDR3 sequence (DNA): TGTGCCAGCAGCTTGCCCGGGGCTCAACTTGAAAAACTGTTTTTT.

In its sample, this clonotype was seen a few times. The V and J genes are TRBV30 and TRBJ2-3; a weak D match, TRBD1 (5 bases). CDR1 is GTSNPN, CDR2 SVGIG, per germline (reference sequence). V dropped 2 bases and J dropped 4 bases, with 10 bases sitting between them. The CDR3 covers 13 residues. The CDR3 region has the DNA TGTGCCTGGAGTCCTGGGGCCTCAGATACGCAGTATTTT. This gives the protein CAWSPGASDTQYF. The entire variable domain, with the rest obtained from reference TRBV30 and TRBJ2-3, is as follows: SQTIHQWPATLVQPVGSPLSLECTVEGTSNPNLYWYRQAAGRGLQLLFYSVGIGQISSEVPQNLSASRPQDRQFILSSKKLLLSDSGFYLCAWSPGASDTQYFGPGTRLTVL.

The V and J genes are TRBV24-1 and TRBJ1-2, with D perhaps TRBD1 (5 bases). The CDR3 totals 12 residues. The germline CDR1 and CDR2 sequences are KGHDR and SFDVKD. The germline V and J ends were trimmed by 12 bases and 5 bases, with 15 bases remaining between them. CDR3 region: CAPLGREYGYTF. CDR3 in DNA: TGTGCCCCGCTGGGCAGGGAATATGGCTACACCTTC.

This sequence joins TRBV18 and TRBJ2-3; 16 bases line up with TRBD2. The CDR3 has 17 residues. After removal of 1 base from V and 7 bases from J, the junction contained 5 bases not matched to a gene. Germline V gene sequence: CDR1 KGHSH, CDR2 LQKENI. Here the CDR3 reads CASSPQGLAGGPHTQYF. Here the CDR3 DNA reads TGTGCCAGCTCACCACAGGGACTAGCGGGGGGGCCTCATACGCAGTATTTT.

V is TRBV9 and J is TRBJ1-2, with 7 bases matching TRBD1. The length of the CDR3 is 14 residues. J was trimmed by 13 bases and V by 0 bases; bases with no gene match: 12. CDR1 and CDR2 (germline): SGDLS, YYNGEE. The CDR3 DNA is TGTGCCAGCAGCGTAGCCAACAACCGGGACAGAGTCACCTTC. The encoded protein is CASSVANNRDRVTF.

This clonotype was recorded many times. The chain employs TRBV20-1 and TRBJ1-1, with 9 bases identical to TRBD1. Germline-derived CDR1 and CDR2 are DFQATT and SNEGSKA (reference sequence). The CDR3 covers 13 residues. After removal of 8 bases from V and 10 bases from J, the junction contained 14 bases not matched to a gene. CDR3 bases: TGCAGTCGTACTGGACAGGGGAGGTCGGGAGCTTTCTTT. This sequence encodes CSRTGQGRSGAFF.

This clonotype was found many times. V is TRBV2 and J is TRBJ2-1, with D possibly being TRBD1 (6 bases). V gave up 7 bases and J gave up 5 bases, with 18 bases separating them. The germline V gene encodes CDR1 SNHLY and CDR2 FYNNEI. This CDR3 spans 15 amino acids. The CDR3: CASTPQGPGHNEQFF. CDR3 in DNA: TGTGCCAGCACCCCTCAGGGGCCAGGGCACAATGAGCAGTTCTTC.

This clonotype has only a few counts. CDR3 nucleotides: TGCAGCGTTGATACGGGATATGGCTACACCTTC. Protein product: CSVDTGYGYTF. The V and J genes are TRBV29-1 and TRBJ1-2; D gene unclear. Germline V lookup: CDR1 SQVTM, CDR2 ANQGSEA. The CDR3 is made up of 11 amino acids. Trimming took 3 bases from V and 5 from J, leaving 7 bases between them.

At least ten counts were recorded for this clonotype. V usage is TRBV7-9 and J usage is TRBJ2-1, with TRBD2 matching 9 bases. After removal of 1 base from V and 4 bases from J, the junction contained 5 bases not matched to a gene. This CDR3 is 16 amino acids long. Per germline, CDR1 SEHNR and CDR2 FQNEAQ (reference sequence). DNA for the CDR3: TGTGCCAGCAGCTTAGAGACTAGCGGCTTATACAATGAGCAGTTCTTC. This gives the protein CASSLETSGLYNEQFF.

This clonotype has ten or more counts. This sequence joins TRBV7-2 and TRBJ2-3; 10 positions match TRBD2. CDR1 and CDR2 from the germline V gene are SGHTA and FQGNSA. V dropped 1 base and J dropped 4; count of bases not matched to a gene: 5. CDR3 length: 16 residues. CDR3 region: CASSLGSLAGADTQYF. CDR3 nucleotides: TGTGCCAGCAGCTTAGGGTCCCTAGCGGGAGCAGATACGCAGTATTTT.